The T cell receptor (beta chain) described here comes from a study of blood T cell repertoires in COVID-19. Original handling: From reference gene primer amplification, estimates of nucleated cell counts were derived. Clones were sequenced by immunoSEQ multiplex PCR, and TCRdb holds only the in-frame ones, with some missing. The D gene and trimming were derived from the DNA, and the V and J assignments and clone size from that table. Of 350,000 to 450,000 clones listed, roughly 90% are singletons. This clone was seen a handful of times. CDR1 and CDR2 from the germline V gene are SGHAT and FQDESV (reference sequence). CDR3 length: 15 residues. Trimming cost V 5 bases and J 5 bases, with 18 bases left between them.

This receptor was taken from a man between 40 and 49 years old with acute or convalescent COVID-19. Sample: peripheral blood. The chain employs TRBV11-1 and TRBJ1-2, with D possibly TRBD1 on 6 matching bases. CDR3 DNA: TGTGCCAGCAGCCAAGAGACAGGCGCGGAGTATGGCTACACCTTC. This translates into CASSQETGAEYGYTF. The full variable domain, rest sourced from reference TRBV11-1 and TRBJ1-2, is EAEVAQSPRYKITEKSQAVAFWCDPISGHATLYWYRQILGQGPELLVQFQDESVVDDSQLPKDRFSAERLKGVDSTLKIQPAELGDSAMYLCASSQETGAEYGYTFGSGTRLTVV.